This T cell receptor beta chain was sequenced in a study of control samples from healthy donors and cancer patients. The CDR3 is 12 amino acids. CDR1 MDHEN and CDR2 SYDVKM come from the germline V gene. With V trimmed by 10 bases and J by 6 bases, 6 bases remained unmatched. Method: immunoSEQ multiplex PCR; TCRdb's copy keeps in-frame clones and lacks some. The sample has fewer than 200,000 clones; nearly 90% are singletons. This chain connects TRBV28 to TRBJ1-5; TRBD1 aligns across 7 bases. The sample consisted of blood. This TCR came from a woman between 50 and 59 years old in good health. CDR3 DNA: TGTGCCACCCGACAGGGAGGTCAGCCCCAGCATTTT. This sequence encodes CATRQGGQPQHF.